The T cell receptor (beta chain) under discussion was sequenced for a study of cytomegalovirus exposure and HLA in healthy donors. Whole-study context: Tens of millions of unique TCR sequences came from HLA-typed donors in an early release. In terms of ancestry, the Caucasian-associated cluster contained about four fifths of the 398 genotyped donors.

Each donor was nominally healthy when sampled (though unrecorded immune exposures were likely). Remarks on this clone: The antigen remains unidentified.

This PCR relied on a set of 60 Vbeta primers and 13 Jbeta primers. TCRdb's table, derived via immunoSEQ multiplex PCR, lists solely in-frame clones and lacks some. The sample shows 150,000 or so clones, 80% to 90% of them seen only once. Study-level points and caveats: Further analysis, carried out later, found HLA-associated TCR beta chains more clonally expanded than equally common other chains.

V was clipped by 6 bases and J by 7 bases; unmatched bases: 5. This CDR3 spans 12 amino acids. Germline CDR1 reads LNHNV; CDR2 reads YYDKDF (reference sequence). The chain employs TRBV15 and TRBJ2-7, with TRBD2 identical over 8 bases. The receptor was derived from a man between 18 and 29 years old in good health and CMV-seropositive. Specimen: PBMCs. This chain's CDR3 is CATRAAGEEQYF. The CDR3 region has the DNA TGTGCCACCAGAGCAGCGGGGGAAGAGCAGTACTTC. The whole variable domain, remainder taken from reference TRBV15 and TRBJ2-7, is DAMVIQNPRYQVTQFGKPVTLSCSQTLNHNVMYWYQQKSSQAPKLLFHYYDKDFNNEADTPDNFQSRRPNTSFCFLDIRSPGLGDTAMYLCATRAAGEEQYFGPGTRLTVT.